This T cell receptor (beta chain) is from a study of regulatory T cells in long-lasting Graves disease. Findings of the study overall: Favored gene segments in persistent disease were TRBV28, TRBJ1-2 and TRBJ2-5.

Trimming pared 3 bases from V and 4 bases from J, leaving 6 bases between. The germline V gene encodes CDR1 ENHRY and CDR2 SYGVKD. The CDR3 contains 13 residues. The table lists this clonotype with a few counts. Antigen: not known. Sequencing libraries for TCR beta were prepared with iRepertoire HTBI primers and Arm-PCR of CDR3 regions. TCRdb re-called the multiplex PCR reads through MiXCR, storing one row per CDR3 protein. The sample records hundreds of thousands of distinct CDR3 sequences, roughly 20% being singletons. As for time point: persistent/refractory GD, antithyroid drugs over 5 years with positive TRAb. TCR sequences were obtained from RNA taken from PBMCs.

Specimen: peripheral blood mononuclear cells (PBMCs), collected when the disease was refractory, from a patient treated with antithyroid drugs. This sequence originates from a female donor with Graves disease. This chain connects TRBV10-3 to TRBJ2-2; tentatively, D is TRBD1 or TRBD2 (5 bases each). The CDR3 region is CAISDGGTGELFF. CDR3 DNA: TGTGCCATCAGTGATGGGGGCACCGGGGAGCTGTTTTTT.